This TCR beta chain was found in a study of T cell responses to AZD1222 COVID-19 vaccine. The CDR3 sequence is 14 residues long. Germline V gene data show CDR1 as SEHNR and CDR2 as FQNEAQ (reference sequence). J was trimmed by 14 bases and V by 2 bases; bases with no gene match: 10. A word on this clone: Antigen specificity is unknown.

TCRdb's copy holds only in-frame clones and misses some; the assay was immunoSEQ multiplex PCR. Of 95,000 to 150,000 clones listed, less than 90% were seen once; the top ten hold about 29%. Notes on the study in general: Regions left unmutated in variants are reportedly the target of nearly half of spike-specific TCRs. Two AZD1222 administrations were followed by greater Spike-specific TCR breadth and depth.

This clonotype was obtained from an adult in good health. The rearrangement uses TRBV7-9 and TRBJ2-1; TRBD2 aligns across 9 bases. Source: peripheral blood, taken on day 0 of AZD1222 vaccination. The CDR3 here is CASSLLGGGAKEFF. DNA of the CDR3: TGTGCCAGCAGCTTATTAGGCGGGGGGGCTAAGGAGTTCTTC.